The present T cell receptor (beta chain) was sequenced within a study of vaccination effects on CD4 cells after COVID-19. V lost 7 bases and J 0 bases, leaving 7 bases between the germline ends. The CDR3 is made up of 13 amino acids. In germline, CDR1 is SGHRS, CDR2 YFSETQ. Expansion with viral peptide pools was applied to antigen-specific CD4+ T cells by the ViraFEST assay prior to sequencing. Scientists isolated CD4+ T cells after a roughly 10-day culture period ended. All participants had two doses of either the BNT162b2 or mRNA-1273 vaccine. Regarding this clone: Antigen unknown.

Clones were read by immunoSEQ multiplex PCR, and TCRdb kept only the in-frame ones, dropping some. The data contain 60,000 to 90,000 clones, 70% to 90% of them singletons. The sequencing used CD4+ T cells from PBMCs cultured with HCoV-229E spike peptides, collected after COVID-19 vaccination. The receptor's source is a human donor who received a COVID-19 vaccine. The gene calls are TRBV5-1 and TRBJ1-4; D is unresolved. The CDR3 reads CASGQATNEKLFF. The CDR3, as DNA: TGCGCCAGCGGCCAAGCAACTAATGAAAAACTGTTTTTT.